This T cell receptor (beta chain) was retrieved from a study of radiotherapy plus CTLA-4 blockade in lung cancer. The CDR3 consists of 16 residues. Trimming removed 6 bases from V and 4 bases from J, with 18 bases in between. From germline, CDR1 is SGHVS and CDR2 FNYEAQ. Libraries were prepared by immunoSEQ multiplex PCR; TCRdb keeps only in-frame clonotypes and omits some of them. Seen here are roughly 55,000 clones, about 70% observed once, and the top ten hold around 8.8%. The sequence was collected from a human donor with non-small cell lung cancer whose response to radiotherapy plus ipilimumab could not be evaluated. The sample was peripheral blood, taken from a patient treated with radiotherapy plus ipilimumab. The V gene is TRBV7-6, the J gene TRBJ1-4; a weak D match, TRBD1 (5 bases). CDR3 amino acids: CASSPPLGAYNEKLFF. The CDR3 DNA reads as TGTGCCAGCAGTCCCCCCCTTGGGGCGTATAATGAAAAACTGTTTTTT.